This is a list of T cell receptor beta chains from one sample in a study of identical twins. TCRdb re-called the 5' RACE reads with MiXCR, one entry per CDR3 protein. In the table there are fewer than 250,000 distinct CDR3 sequences, 9.4% of which are singletons. The sample consisted of memory (CD45RO+) T cells sorted from blood. These receptors all come from a woman under 30 in good health. CDR3s include the opening cysteine and the closing phenylalanine or tryptophan. D genes are given only for firm matches. Rows give clone size only sometimes, using once, few, many, or a class for an expanded clone.

size	V	J	D	CDR3	DNA
few	TRBV6-2/TRBV6-3	TRBJ2-5	-	CASSYGGGFQETQYF	TGTGCCAGCAGTTACGGTGGCGGTTTCCAAGAGACCCAGTACTTC
-	TRBV7-2	TRBJ1-2	TRBD1	CASSRNRGGGYTF	TGTGCCAGCAGCCGCAACAGGGGGGGTGGCTACACCTTC
-	TRBV5-1	TRBJ1-4	-	CATCPSSPEGEKLFF	TGCGCCACCTGCCCGAGCAGCCCGGAGGGTGAAAAACTGTTTTTT
few	TRBV3-1	TRBJ2-5	TRBD2	CASSHGLAETQYF	TGTGCCAGCAGCCATGGACTAGCGGAGACCCAGTACTTC
many	TRBV5-1	TRBJ2-3	TRBD1	CASSLEGTGAPDTQYF	TGCGCCAGCAGCTTGGAAGGGACAGGGGCCCCAGATACGCAGTATTTT
-	TRBV28	TRBJ2-5	-	CASKSAGSLETQYF	TGTGCCAGTAAATCGGCCGGGAGTCTAGAGACCCAGTACTTC
once	TRBV27	TRBJ2-6	-	CASSFLGALNVLTF	TGTGCCAGCAGTTTTTTGGGGGCCCTCAACGTCCTGACTTTC
many	TRBV10-1	TRBJ2-6	-	CASSEFRTNSGANVLTF	TGCGCCAGCAGTGAGTTTAGGACTAATAGCGGGGCCAACGTCCTGACTTTC
-	TRBV29-1	TRBJ1-1	-	CSVVRLNTEAFF	TGCAGCGTTGTTCGGCTGAACACTGAAGCTTTCTTT
many	TRBV12-3/TRBV12-4	TRBJ1-1	-	CASTFFSEAFF	TGTGCCAGCACCTTTTTCTCTGAAGCTTTCTTT
-	TRBV5-1	TRBJ2-3	TRBD2	CASSLATAGVVDTQYF	TGCGCCAGCAGCTTGGCCACGGCGGGAGTGGTTGATACGCAGTATTTT
-	TRBV7-2	TRBJ2-1	-	CASSWFPDFYNEQFF	TGTGCCAGCAGCTGGTTTCCGGACTTCTACAATGAGCAGTTCTTC
many	TRBV20-1	TRBJ2-7	-	CSARDPYEQYF	TGCAGTGCTAGAGATCCCTACGAGCAGTACTTC
-	TRBV2	TRBJ2-1	-	CASRALGGSYNEQFF	TGTGCCAGTCGGGCCTTGGGGGGCTCCTACAATGAGCAGTTCTTC
-	TRBV10-3	TRBJ1-3	-	CAISEVRGVTGNTIYF	TGTGCCATCAGTGAGGTGAGGGGTGTGACTGGAAACACCATATATTTT
-	TRBV10-2	TRBJ2-2	-	CATTGVAGGGTGELFF	TGCGCCACTACGGGAGTCGCGGGCGGCGGCACCGGGGAGCTGTTTTTT
-	TRBV10-3	TRBJ2-1	-	CAISEAVAYNEQFF	TGTGCCATCAGCGAGGCCGTGGCCTACAATGAGCAGTTCTTC
-	TRBV20-1	TRBJ1-1	-	CSARRPGMNTEAFF	TGCAGTGCTAGACGGCCTGGGATGAACACTGAAGCTTTCTTT